This TCR beta chain was sequenced during a study of blood T cell repertoires in COVID-19. Study as a whole: Material from acute and convalescent COVID-19 was sourced from the United States, Italy and Spain.

Per the original methods: Estimates of nucleated cell counts were drawn from the amplification of reference gene primers. The protocol was immunoSEQ multiplex PCR, while the TCRdb copy is restricted to in-frame clones and leaves out a portion. From that table come the V and J calls and clone size; the DNA was used to work out D and trimming. The top ten clones hold about 3% of a sample with more than 95,000 clones, 75% to 90% of them seen once. Seattle-derived patients entered the study during active infection and were followed longitudinally. The CDR3 consists of 14 residues. CDR1 is KGHSH and CDR2 is LQKENI in the germline V gene. Deletions cut 2 bases from V and 9 bases from J, with 14 bases between.

The J gene is TRBJ2-1, the V gene TRBV18; D is ambiguous. This clonotype originated in a woman of 80 years or more with COVID-19, enrolled during active disease. Sequencing was done on a sample of peripheral blood. DNA for the CDR3: TGTGCCAGCTCACCAGGCGCTTTGGGCTCTGAGCAGTTCTTC. Its translation: CASSPGALGSEQFF.